These T cell receptor beta chains were read from a single sample in a study of siplizumab effects on memory and regulatory T cells. Libraries were prepared by immunoSEQ multiplex PCR; TCRdb keeps only in-frame clonotypes and omits some of them. The sample lists some 100,000 clones, around 92% occurring once. The specimen sequenced was Tregs sorted from blood. These receptors originate from a human donor in good health. The conserved cysteine and the conserved F or W are not part of the CDR3 here.

j_call | v_call | cdr3_aa
TRBJ2-1 | TRBV4-1 | ASSQGFGLPNEQF
TRBJ2-3 | TRBV27 | ASSFQREQTDTQY
TRBJ2-2 | TRBV19 | ASSGLAANTGELF
TRBJ1-1 | TRBV5-5 | ASSLEADTITAF
TRBJ2-1 | TRBV11-2 | ASSLEWGYNEQF
TRBJ2-7 | TRBV7-9 | ASSLAQGVGYEQY
TRBJ1-4 | TRBV5-1 | ASSLVGRVRTNEKLF
TRBJ1-5 | TRBV6-5 | ASSGGDRRQPQH
TRBJ2-3 | TRBV7-2 | ASRLATDTQY
TRBJ1-1 | TRBV19 | ASSTGGPNTEAF
TRBJ2-3 | TRBV7-9 | ASSLPSGSLTDTQY
TRBJ1-2 | TRBV4-1 | ASSQGQGIYGYT
TRBJ2-5 | TRBV6-6 | ASRAGETQY
TRBJ2-7 | TRBV7-2 | ASSQSAYEQY
TRBJ1-4 | TRBV5-4 | ASSLRQNEKLF
TRBJ2-5 | TRBV4-2 | ASSQVDNDGTQY
TRBJ2-7 | TRBV19 | ASSIAGGLDEQY
TRBJ2-7 | TRBV2 | ASRQGYYEQY
TRBJ1-6 | TRBV9 | ASNDGSSYNSPLH
TRBJ1-4 | TRBV11-2 | ASSLDSGHNEKLF
TRBJ2-7 | TRBV25-1 | ASSEYETGGPYEQY
TRBJ2-7 | TRBV5-1 | ASSLWTDSPYEQY
TRBJ2-3 | TRBV19 | ASSRGVSFTDTQY
TRBJ1-3 | TRBV4-2 | ASSQEGSGNTIY
TRBJ2-5 | TRBV5-1 | ASSLAAGQETQY
TRBJ2-3 | TRBV2 | ASIAGTSGSLKDTQY
TRBJ2-1 | TRBV14 | ASSPSSGGDNEQF
TRBJ1-5 | TRBV11-2 | ASSLGSNQPQH
TRBJ2-3 | TRBV18 | ASSPEAGTDTQY
TRBJ1-1 | TRBV10-3 | AISEFRTGDTEAF
TRBJ2-7 | TRBV29-1 | SVDGVGGSEQY
TRBJ2-6 | TRBV25-1 | ASSLRAGNSGANVLT
TRBJ1-1 | TRBV7-9 | ASSPGDLGMRTEAF
TRBJ1-1 | TRBV7-9 | ASSAPVGAMDEAF
TRBJ2-5 | TRBV15 | ATSRDQGGPETQY
TRBJ1-6 | TRBV7-8 | ASSPQTGPSSYNSPLH
TRBJ2-7 | TRBV4-2 | ASSQERSGTYEQY
TRBJ1-1 | TRBV4-2 | ASSQGYRQGKNTEAF
TRBJ2-5 | TRBV19 | ASSMDRETQY
TRBJ2-7 | TRBV18 | ASSPPAGGYEQY
TRBJ1-5 | TRBV4-1 | ASSPRADSNQPQH
TRBJ2-7 | TRBV14 | ASSRTGGGREQY
TRBJ2-7 | TRBV14 | ASSQNSRNSYEQY